The rows below give T cell receptor beta chains drawn from one sample of a study of cytomegalovirus exposure and HLA in healthy donors. The method was immunoSEQ multiplex PCR; TCRdb's version includes in-frame clones alone and lacks a portion of them. Among 300,000 or so clones listed, just under 85% were seen once. The sequenced sample consisted of PBMCs. The receptors derive from a woman in her forties in good health and CMV-seropositive. CDR3s leave out the opening cysteine and the closing phenylalanine or tryptophan. The order of the fields is V gene, J gene, CDR3 protein.

v_call: TRBV14; j_call: TRBJ1-4; cdr3_aa: ASSHSGGQKLF
v_call: TRBV7-3; j_call: TRBJ2-3; cdr3_aa: ASSTIGPTDTQY
v_call: TRBV11-3; j_call: TRBJ2-2; cdr3_aa: ASTGGLAGVKGTGELF
v_call: TRBV7-2; j_call: TRBJ2-3; cdr3_aa: ASSSGGRAWDTQY
v_call: TRBV19; j_call: TRBJ1-4; cdr3_aa: ASNTGDGTGLREKLF
v_call: TRBV28; j_call: TRBJ1-5; cdr3_aa: ASRQQGSNQPQH
v_call: TRBV28; j_call: TRBJ2-7; cdr3_aa: ASSLTGAYEQY
v_call: TRBV27; j_call: TRBJ1-1; cdr3_aa: ASLTPRKGGTEAF
v_call: TRBV18; j_call: TRBJ1-5; cdr3_aa: ASSPGQNSNQPQH
v_call: TRBV6-1; j_call: TRBJ1-6; cdr3_aa: ASSELGSGQYNSPLH
v_call: TRBV7-2; j_call: TRBJ1-1; cdr3_aa: ASSLERTGSTEAF
v_call: TRBV18; j_call: TRBJ2-4; cdr3_aa: ASSRDVTGGVDIQY
v_call: TRBV19; j_call: TRBJ1-5; cdr3_aa: ASSIRASAGYQPQH
v_call: TRBV5-1; j_call: TRBJ2-2; cdr3_aa: ASSWDRGTGELF
v_call: TRBV15; j_call: TRBJ1-2; cdr3_aa: ATSSEGDGVGYT
v_call: TRBV30; j_call: TRBJ1-2; cdr3_aa: AWSVGTEGNYGYT
v_call: TRBV18; j_call: TRBJ1-2; cdr3_aa: ASSPNGYGYT
v_call: TRBV5-1; j_call: TRBJ2-7; cdr3_aa: ASSPVTVSYEQY
v_call: TRBV28; j_call: TRBJ1-5; cdr3_aa: ASSISQGQSQPQH
v_call: TRBV9; j_call: TRBJ1-2; cdr3_aa: ASSVVPAGNGYT
v_call: TRBV9; j_call: TRBJ1-1; cdr3_aa: ASSVDLTGTEAF
v_call: TRBV18; j_call: TRBJ1-6; cdr3_aa: ASSPRDKSGGSPLH
v_call: TRBV7-9; j_call: TRBJ1-3; cdr3_aa: ASSSTETRDTIY
v_call: TRBV11-3; j_call: TRBJ1-1; cdr3_aa: ASPRREAEAF
v_call: TRBV30; j_call: TRBJ2-2; cdr3_aa: AWSREAGVVIGELF
v_call: TRBV27; j_call: TRBJ2-2; cdr3_aa: ASRSSGTGTTGELF
v_call: TRBV7-6; j_call: TRBJ1-4; cdr3_aa: ASSLIPGGSTNEKLF
v_call: TRBV5-4; j_call: TRBJ2-1; cdr3_aa: ASSLGTSGSGDEQF
v_call: TRBV6-1; j_call: TRBJ2-1; cdr3_aa: ASSEQGRGYNEQF
v_call: TRBV15; j_call: TRBJ2-7; cdr3_aa: ATSREQGAGEQY
v_call: TRBV5-6; j_call: TRBJ2-1; cdr3_aa: ASTLGVPGANEQF
v_call: TRBV6-1; j_call: TRBJ2-7; cdr3_aa: ASSEAPGQGSYEQY
v_call: TRBV7-8; j_call: TRBJ2-2; cdr3_aa: ASRYSGSGPGELF
v_call: TRBV5-1; j_call: TRBJ2-3; cdr3_aa: ASSLDTGGSDTQY
v_call: TRBV7-2; j_call: TRBJ1-1; cdr3_aa: ASSLDRGYTEAF
v_call: TRBV7-6; j_call: TRBJ2-3; cdr3_aa: ASSLVAGSAGDTQY
v_call: TRBV9; j_call: TRBJ1-6; cdr3_aa: ASSVLQDNSPLH
v_call: TRBV9; j_call: TRBJ2-1; cdr3_aa: ASSVDGNGFNEQF
v_call: TRBV10-3; j_call: TRBJ2-7; cdr3_aa: AISESVWADEQY
v_call: TRBV6-6; j_call: TRBJ2-2; cdr3_aa: ASRPGLAGDTGELF
v_call: TRBV7-9; j_call: TRBJ1-4; cdr3_aa: ASSPGTANEKLF
v_call: TRBV4-3; j_call: TRBJ1-3; cdr3_aa: ASSQAGLPPGNTIY